These T cell receptor beta chains were read from a single sample in a study of blood T cell repertoires in COVID-19. Data came from immunoSEQ multiplex PCR; TCRdb stores just in-frame clones and leaves some out. The sample shows hundreds of thousands of clones, around nine tenths of them seen only once. The source material was PBMCs or T cells enriched from blood (not recorded which). These receptors were obtained from a man in his 60s who had recovered from COVID-19. Both conserved end residues are trimmed from each CDR3. Fields, in order: J gene, D gene, V gene, CDR3 protein. D genes are given only for firm matches.

TRBJ1-1 | TRBD1 | TRBV30 | AWSVSQTGIGTEAF
TRBJ2-6 | - | TRBV7-3 | ASSLGTGKIGSGANVLT
TRBJ2-3 | - | TRBV5-1 | ASSLERPSTDTQY
TRBJ2-1 | TRBD2 | TRBV19 | ASSMSSGFYNEQF
TRBJ1-5 | - | TRBV19 | ASRVNQGSGNQPQH
TRBJ1-1 | - | TRBV5-1 | ASSFALSDSEAF
TRBJ2-1 | TRBD2 | TRBV24-1 | ATSDRGTSGRYNEQF
TRBJ2-7 | - | TRBV3-1/TRBV3-2 | ASSQDVREQY
TRBJ2-4 | - | TRBV29-1 | SVEGLAKNIQY
TRBJ2-1 | - | TRBV10-2 | ASSRGAYNEQF
TRBJ1-1 | TRBD1 | TRBV18 | ASLQGLNTEAF
TRBJ1-2 | - | TRBV24-1 | ATSDPPDSYGYT
TRBJ2-1 | TRBD2 | TRBV7-9 | ASSSNRLAGAVREQF
TRBJ1-1 | - | TRBV5-1 | ASSLQGPVHGTEAF
TRBJ1-2 | TRBD1 | TRBV28 | ASSPGQGNYGYT
TRBJ2-5 | TRBD2 | TRBV4-2 | ASSQEGRAGEGRTQY
TRBJ2-1 | - | TRBV7-2 | ASSLSSVSYNEQF
TRBJ1-5 | TRBD1 | TRBV7-2 | ASRLGTANQPQH
TRBJ2-5 | - | TRBV9 | ASSPSRRGQETQY
TRBJ2-7 | TRBD1 | TRBV3-1/TRBV3-2 | ASSQSWTGPYEQY
TRBJ2-3 | - | TRBV10-1 | ASSRGGTDTQY
TRBJ2-3 | TRBD1 | TRBV6-6 | AIATGVRTDTQY
TRBJ2-7 | - | TRBV7-9 | ASSRQDRRYEQY
TRBJ1-5 | - | TRBV2 | ASSTTGYSNQPQH
TRBJ1-2 | TRBD1 | TRBV28 | ASRGTGTYGYT
TRBJ2-1 | TRBD2 | TRBV27 | ASSFITSGSFYEQF
TRBJ2-2 | TRBD2 | TRBV5-1 | ASSTGGRADTGELF
TRBJ1-6 | - | TRBV5-4 | ASGGENSPLH
TRBJ1-2 | - | TRBV6-5 | ASSYTRGNGYT
TRBJ2-3 | TRBD2 | TRBV2 | ASSIAGAEDTQY
TRBJ2-3 | TRBD2 | TRBV5-1 | ASRLASGSTDTQY
TRBJ2-7 | - | TRBV3-1/TRBV3-2 | ASSQDEGASLEQY
TRBJ2-5 | TRBD1 | TRBV5-1 | ASSLGGTGGQETQY
TRBJ2-5 | TRBD2 | TRBV28 | ASSLGREWETQY
TRBJ2-3 | - | TRBV5-1 | ASSLARGFPDTQY